This TCR beta chain was sequenced for a study of a mutant IDH1 vaccine in newly diagnosed glioma. Study in general: Patients had received radiotherapy, temozolomide, or both previously, most receiving both. V12 came at week 35, V13 at week 47.

Concerning this clone: Its antigen remains unknown.

This table comes from immunoSEQ multiplex PCR, and its TCRdb copy is limited to in-frame clones, with some not included. The sample records some 29,000 clones, more than 75% being singletons. Time point: week 35, safety follow-up. The investigators gave 300 ug of mutant IDH1 20-mer peptide in each vaccine dose, together with topical imiquimod. Patients received eight vaccinations in weeks 1, 3, 5, 7, 11, 15, 19, 23. CDR3 length: 12 residues. In germline, CDR1 is SGHDT, CDR2 YYEEEE. V was trimmed by 2 bases and J by 7 bases, leaving 10 bases between them. J is TRBJ2-7 and V is TRBV5-6, with D possibly being TRBD2 (5 bases). The receptor's source is a man over 45 with glioma. Specimen: PBMCs, collected from a glioma patient whose treatment included an IDH1 peptide vaccine. This CDR3 reads CASSFNRGEQYF. Written as DNA, the CDR3 is TGTGCCAGCAGCTTTAACAGAGGGGAGCAGTACTTC.